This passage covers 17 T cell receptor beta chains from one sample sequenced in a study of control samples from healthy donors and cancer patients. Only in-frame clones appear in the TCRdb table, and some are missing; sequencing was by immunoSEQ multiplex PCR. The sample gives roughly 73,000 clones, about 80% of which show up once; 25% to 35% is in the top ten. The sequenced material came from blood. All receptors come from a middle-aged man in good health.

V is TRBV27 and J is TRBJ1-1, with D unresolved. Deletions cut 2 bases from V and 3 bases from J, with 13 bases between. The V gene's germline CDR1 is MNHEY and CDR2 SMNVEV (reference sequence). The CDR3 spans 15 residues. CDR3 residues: CASSLTLKSDTEAFF. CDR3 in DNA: TGTGCCAGCAGTTTAACCCTAAAGTCGGACACTGAAGCTTTCTTT.

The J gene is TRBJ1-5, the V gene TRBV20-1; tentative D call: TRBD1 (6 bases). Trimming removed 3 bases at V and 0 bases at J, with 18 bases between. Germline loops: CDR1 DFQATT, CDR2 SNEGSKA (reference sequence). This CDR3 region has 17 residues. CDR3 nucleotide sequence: TGCAGTGCTAGTGGAGGGCAGGGGAAATATAGCAATCAGCCCCAGCATTTT. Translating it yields CSASGGQGKYSNQPQHF.

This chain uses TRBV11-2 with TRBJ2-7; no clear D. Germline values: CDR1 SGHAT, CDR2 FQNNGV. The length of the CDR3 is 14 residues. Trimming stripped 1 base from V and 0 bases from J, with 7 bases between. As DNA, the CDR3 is TGTGCCAGCAGCTTAGCCCTGAGCTCCTACGAGCAGTACTTC. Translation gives CASSLALSSYEQYF.

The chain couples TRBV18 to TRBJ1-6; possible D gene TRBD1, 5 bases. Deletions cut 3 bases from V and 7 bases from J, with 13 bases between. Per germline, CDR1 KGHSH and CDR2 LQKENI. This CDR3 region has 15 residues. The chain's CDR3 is CASSPDPGGNSPLHF. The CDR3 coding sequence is TGTGCCAGCTCACCTGATCCGGGGGGGAATTCACCCCTCCACTTT.

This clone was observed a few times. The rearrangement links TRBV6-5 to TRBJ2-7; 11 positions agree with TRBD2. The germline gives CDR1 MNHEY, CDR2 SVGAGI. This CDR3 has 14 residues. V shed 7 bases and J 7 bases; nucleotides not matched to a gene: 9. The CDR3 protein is CASTQLAGGGEQYF. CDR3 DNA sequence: TGTGCCAGCACCCAGCTAGCGGGGGGTGGTGAGCAGTACTTC.

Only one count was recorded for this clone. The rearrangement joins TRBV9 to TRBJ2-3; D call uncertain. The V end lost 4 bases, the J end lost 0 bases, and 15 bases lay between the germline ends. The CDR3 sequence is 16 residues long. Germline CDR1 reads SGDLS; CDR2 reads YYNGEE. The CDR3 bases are TGTGCCAGCAGCCCAAGATCAGGCCCTAGCACAGATACGCAGTATTTT. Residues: CASSPRSGPSTDTQYF.

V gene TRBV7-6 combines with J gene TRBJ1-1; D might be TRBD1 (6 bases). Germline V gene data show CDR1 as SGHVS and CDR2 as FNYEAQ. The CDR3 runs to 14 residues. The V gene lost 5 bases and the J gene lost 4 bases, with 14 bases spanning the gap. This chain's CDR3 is CASSPGALVTEAFF. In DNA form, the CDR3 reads TGTGCCAGCAGCCCGGGGGCTCTGGTCACTGAAGCTTTCTTT.

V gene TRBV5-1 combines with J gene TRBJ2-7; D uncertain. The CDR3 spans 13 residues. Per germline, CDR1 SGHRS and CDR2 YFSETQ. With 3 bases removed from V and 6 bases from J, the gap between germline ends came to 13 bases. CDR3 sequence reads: CASSYNIQVEQYF. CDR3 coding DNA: TGCGCCAGCAGCTATAACATCCAAGTCGAGCAGTACTTC.

CDR3 DNA: TGTGCCAGCAGTTTTTCGCAGGGGGCTGGAGGCCAGCCCCAGCATTTT. Translation gives CASSFSQGAGGQPQHF. The chain uses TRBV6-5 and TRBJ1-5, with 8 bases aligning to TRBD1. In germline, CDR1 is MNHEY, CDR2 SVGAGI. This CDR3 is built from 16 residues. Losses at the gene ends were 4 bases for V and 7 bases for J; bases not matched to a gene: 12.

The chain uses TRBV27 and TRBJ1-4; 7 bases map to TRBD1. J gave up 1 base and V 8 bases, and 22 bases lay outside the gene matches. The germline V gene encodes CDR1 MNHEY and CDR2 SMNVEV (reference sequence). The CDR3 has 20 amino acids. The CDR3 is CASRRQGGGVNSETNEKLFF. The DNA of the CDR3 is TGTGCCAGCCGACGCCAAGGGGGCGGCGTTAATTCGGAAACTAATGAAAAACTGTTTTTT. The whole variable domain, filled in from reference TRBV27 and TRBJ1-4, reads EAQVTQNPRYLITVTGKKLTVTCSQNMNHEYMSWYRQDPGLGLRQIYYSMNVEVTDKGDVPEGYKVSRKEKRNFPLILESPSPNQTSLYFCASRRQGGGVNSETNEKLFFGSGTQLSVL.

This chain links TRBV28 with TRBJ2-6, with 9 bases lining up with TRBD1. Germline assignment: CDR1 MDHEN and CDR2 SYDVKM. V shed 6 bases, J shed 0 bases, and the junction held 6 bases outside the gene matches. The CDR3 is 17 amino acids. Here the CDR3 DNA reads TGTGCCAGCAGGGGACAGGGAACCAGCTCTGGGGCCAACGTCCTGACTTTC. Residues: CASRGQGTSSGANVLTF.

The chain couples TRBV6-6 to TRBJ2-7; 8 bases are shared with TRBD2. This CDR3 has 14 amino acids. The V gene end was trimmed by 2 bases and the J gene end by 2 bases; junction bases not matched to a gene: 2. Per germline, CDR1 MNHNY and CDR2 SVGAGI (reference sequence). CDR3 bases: TGTGCCAGCAGTTACAGTAGCGGGGCCTACGAGCAGTACTTC. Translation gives CASSYSSGAYEQYF.

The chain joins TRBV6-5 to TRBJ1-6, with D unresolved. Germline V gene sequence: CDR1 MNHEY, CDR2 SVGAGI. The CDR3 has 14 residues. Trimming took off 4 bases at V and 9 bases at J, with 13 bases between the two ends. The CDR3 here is CASSSNPGGSPLHF. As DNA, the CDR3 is TGTGCCAGCAGTTCAAACCCGGGAGGTTCACCCCTCCACTTT.

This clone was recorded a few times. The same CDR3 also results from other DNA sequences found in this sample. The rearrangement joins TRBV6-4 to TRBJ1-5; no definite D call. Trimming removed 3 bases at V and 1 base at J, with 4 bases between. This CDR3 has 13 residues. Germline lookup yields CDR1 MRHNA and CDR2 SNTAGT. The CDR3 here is CASSEGSNQPQHF. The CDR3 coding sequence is TGTGCCAGCAGTGAAGGAAGCAATCAGCCCCAGCATTTT.

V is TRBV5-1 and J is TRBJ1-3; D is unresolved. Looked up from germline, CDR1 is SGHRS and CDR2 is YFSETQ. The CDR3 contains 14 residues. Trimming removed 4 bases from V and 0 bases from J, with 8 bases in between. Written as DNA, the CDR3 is TGCGCCAGCAGCCAACAGAGCTCTGGAAACACCATATATTTT. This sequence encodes CASSQQSSGNTIYF. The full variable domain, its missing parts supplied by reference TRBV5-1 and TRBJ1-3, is KAGVTQTPRYLIKTRGQQVTLSCSPISGHRSVSWYQQTPGQGLQFLFEYFSETQRNKGNFPGRFSGRQFSNSRSEMNVSTLELGDSALYLCASSQQSSGNTIYFGEGSWLTVV.

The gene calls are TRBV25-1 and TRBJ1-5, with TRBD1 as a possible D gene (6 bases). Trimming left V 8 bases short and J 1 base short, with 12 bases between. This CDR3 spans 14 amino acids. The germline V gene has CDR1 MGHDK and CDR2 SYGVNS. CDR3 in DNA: TGTGCCAGCGCAGGGGTGGGGAGCAATCAGCCCCAGCATTTT. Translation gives CASAGVGSNQPQHF.

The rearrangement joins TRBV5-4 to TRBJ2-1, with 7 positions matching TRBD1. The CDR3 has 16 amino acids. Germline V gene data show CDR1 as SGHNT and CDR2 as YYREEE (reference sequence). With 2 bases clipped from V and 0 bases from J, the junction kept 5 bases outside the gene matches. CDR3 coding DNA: TGTGCCAGCAGCTTCCTCAGGGGGAGCTCCTACAATGAGCAGTTCTTC. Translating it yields CASSFLRGSSYNEQFF.